This note documents a single TCR beta chain sequence. This CDR3 is built from 11 residues. V was clipped by 7 bases and J by 14 bases, with 17 bases between them. The authors' processing: Amplifying reference gene primers gave estimates of nucleated cell counts. Here immunoSEQ multiplex PCR was the method, and the copy in TCRdb shows in-frame clones only, minus some. V and J calls and clone size are those listed in that table; D and trimming were worked out from the DNA. The sample has some 320,000 clones; under 95% are singletons. Individuals aged about 18 to 89 years were recruited from about two dozen US areas. This entry is derived from a study of blood T cell repertoires in COVID-19.

The material sequenced was PBMCs or T cells enriched from blood (not recorded which). The chain recombines TRBV12-3 or TRBV12-4 with TRBJ1-2; D unresolved. The clonotype comes from a man aged 55 to 70 who had recovered from COVID-19. The CDR3 DNA follows: TGTGCCAGCATTGAGGCAGCCCCTAAGACCTTC. Residues: CASIEAAPKTF.